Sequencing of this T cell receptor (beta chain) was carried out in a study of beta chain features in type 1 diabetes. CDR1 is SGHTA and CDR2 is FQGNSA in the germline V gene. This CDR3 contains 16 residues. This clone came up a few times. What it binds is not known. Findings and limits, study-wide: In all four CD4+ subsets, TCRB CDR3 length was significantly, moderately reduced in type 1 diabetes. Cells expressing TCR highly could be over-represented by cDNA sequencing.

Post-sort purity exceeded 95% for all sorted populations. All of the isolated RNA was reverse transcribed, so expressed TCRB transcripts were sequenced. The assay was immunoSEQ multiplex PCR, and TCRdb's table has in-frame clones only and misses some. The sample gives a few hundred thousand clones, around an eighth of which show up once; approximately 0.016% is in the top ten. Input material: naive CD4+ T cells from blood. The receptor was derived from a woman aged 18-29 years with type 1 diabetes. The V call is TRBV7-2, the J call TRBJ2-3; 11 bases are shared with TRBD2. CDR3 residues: CATSGLAVPSTDTQYF. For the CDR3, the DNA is TGTGCTACCTCGGGACTAGCGGTTCCTAGCACAGATACGCAGTATTTT.